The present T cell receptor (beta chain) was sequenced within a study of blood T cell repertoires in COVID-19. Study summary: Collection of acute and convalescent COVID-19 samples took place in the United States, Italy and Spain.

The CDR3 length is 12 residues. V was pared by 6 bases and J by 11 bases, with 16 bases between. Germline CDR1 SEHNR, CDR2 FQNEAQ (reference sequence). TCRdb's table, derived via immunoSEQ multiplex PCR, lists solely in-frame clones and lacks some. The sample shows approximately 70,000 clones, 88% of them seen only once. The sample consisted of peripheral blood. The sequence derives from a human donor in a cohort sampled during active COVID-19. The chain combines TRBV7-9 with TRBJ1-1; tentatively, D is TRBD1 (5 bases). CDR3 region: CASRDTAVNAFF. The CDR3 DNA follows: TGTGCCAGCAGGGACACCGCTGTGAATGCTTTCTTT.